This T cell receptor (beta chain) was obtained from a study of cytomegalovirus exposure and HLA in healthy donors. Points from the study as a whole: A later look showed TCR association rates differing by HLA locus, highest for DRB1 and lowest for HLA-C. Previous analysis showed most TCR beta V segments were productive about 87% or about 30% of the time.

PCR involved 60 Vbeta and 13 Jbeta primers. TCRdb's table, derived via immunoSEQ multiplex PCR, lists solely in-frame clones and lacks some. The sample yields over 65,000 clones, roughly 80% seen once. In the case of this clone: Antigen specificity is unknown.

The length of the CDR3 is 16 residues. CDR1 and CDR2 (germline): LGHNA, YNFKEQ. Between the trimmed V and J ends, which lost 0 bases and 7 bases, there was a span of 18 bases. The receptor was isolated from a man aged 35-49 years in good health and CMV-seronegative. The chain combines TRBV4-2 with TRBJ2-5, with D perhaps matching TRBD1 (7 bases). Material: PBMCs. The CDR3 reads CASSQEAGQSKGTQYF. The CDR3 nucleotides read TGTGCCAGCAGCCAAGAGGCGGGACAGTCGAAGGGGACCCAGTACTTC.